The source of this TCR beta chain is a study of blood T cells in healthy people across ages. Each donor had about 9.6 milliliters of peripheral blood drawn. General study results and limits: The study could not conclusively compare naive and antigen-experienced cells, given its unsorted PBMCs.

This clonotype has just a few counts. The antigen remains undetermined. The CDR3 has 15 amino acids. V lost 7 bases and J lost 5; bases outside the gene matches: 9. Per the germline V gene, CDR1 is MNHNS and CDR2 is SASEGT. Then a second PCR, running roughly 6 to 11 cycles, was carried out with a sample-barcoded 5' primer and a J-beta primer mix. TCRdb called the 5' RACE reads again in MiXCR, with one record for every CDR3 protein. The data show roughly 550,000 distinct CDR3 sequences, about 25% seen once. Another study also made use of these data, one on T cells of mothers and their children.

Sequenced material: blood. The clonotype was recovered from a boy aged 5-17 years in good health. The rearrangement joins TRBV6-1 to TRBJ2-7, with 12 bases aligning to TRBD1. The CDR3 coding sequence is TGTGCCAGCAATTTGGGGACAGGGGGCTCTAACGAGCAGTACTTC. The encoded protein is CASNLGTGGSNEQYF.